One sample yielded the 13 T cell receptor beta chains listed below, sequenced in a study of cytomegalovirus exposure and HLA in healthy donors. Sequenced by immunoSEQ multiplex PCR; TCRdb stores in-frame clones only, minus some. The profile shows fewer than 250,000 clones, just under 90% of them singletons. Sequencing input: PBMCs. The receptors come from a man between 18 and 29 years old in good health and CMV-seronegative.

CDR3 protein: CASSEARTGPTDTQYF. The CDR3 coding sequence is TGTGCCAGCAGTGAAGCAAGGACAGGGCCCACAGATACGCAGTATTTT. This chain uses TRBV2 with TRBJ2-3, with 8 bases matching TRBD1. Germline CDR1 reads SNHLY; CDR2 reads FYNNEI. V trimming: 0 bases; J trimming: 2 bases; junction bases outside the gene matches: 4. The CDR3 length is 16 residues.

Here the CDR3 reads CASSQGAGDSPLHF. The CDR3 DNA follows: TGCGCCAGCAGCCAGGGGGCTGGCGATTCACCCCTCCACTTT. The chain carries TRBV4-3 and TRBJ1-6, with D tentatively TRBD1 (6 bases). Germline CDR1 is LGHNA and CDR2 is YSLEER. The CDR3 runs to 14 residues. Trimming removed 3 bases at V and 8 bases at J, with 11 bases between.

The chain carries TRBV2 and TRBJ2-2; D may be TRBD1 (5 bases). This CDR3 has 14 residues. The V gene lost 6 bases and the J gene lost 5 bases, with 13 bases spanning the gap. CDR1 is SNHLY, CDR2 FYNNEI, per germline. The CDR3 nucleotides read TGTGCCAGCAGCGCAGGGTTAGGTACCGGGGAGCTGTTTTTT. Its protein is CASSAGLGTGELFF.

This clone was seen only once. This chain joins TRBV4-1 and TRBJ1-2; D remains unclear. Trimming pared 1 base from V and 2 bases from J, leaving 14 bases between. Germline V gene sequence: CDR1 MGHRA, CDR2 YSYEKL. The CDR3 has 16 amino acids. DNA of the CDR3: TGCGCCAGCAGCCAAGCCCCAGTCAACCCGAACTATGGCTACACCTTC. This encodes CASSQAPVNPNYGYTF.

The CDR3 region has the DNA TGTGCCAGCAGCGTAGACGGTCGCCTGGGCAGAAACACCATATATTTT. Amino acids: CASSVDGRLGRNTIYF. The J gene is TRBJ1-3, the V gene TRBV9, with D uncertain. Germline loops: CDR1 SGDLS, CDR2 YYNGEE. The germline V and J ends were trimmed by 0 bases and 5 bases, with 15 bases remaining between them. The CDR3 loop spans 16 amino acids. Drawing the rest from reference TRBV9 and TRBJ1-3, the complete variable domain is DSGVTQTPKHLITATGQRVTLRCSPRSGDLSVYWYQQSLDQGLQFLIQYYNGEERAKGNILERFSAQQFPDLHSELNLSSLELGDSALYFCASSVDGRLGRNTIYFGEGSWLTVV.

The chain is built from TRBV9 and TRBJ2-7; TRBD1 matches at 7 bases. CDR3 size: 14 residues. Trimming at V came to 0 bases and at J to 5 bases, leaving 5 bases not matched to a gene. Germline V gene sequence: CDR1 SGDLS, CDR2 YYNGEE. DNA for the CDR3: TGTGCCAGCAGCGTAGCTACAGGGGACCACGAGCAGTACTTC. It encodes CASSVATGDHEQYF.

The chain carries TRBV28 and TRBJ1-5; D is unclear. The CDR3 has 14 amino acids. Trimming removed 7 bases from V and 3 bases from J, with 13 bases in between. CDR1 is MDHEN, CDR2 SYDVKM, per germline. The CDR3 reads CASMWQVSNQPQHF. For the CDR3, the DNA is TGTGCCAGCATGTGGCAGGTCTCCAATCAGCCCCAGCATTTT.

The chain is built from TRBV15 and TRBJ1-5, with unresolved D. V was pared by 3 bases and J by 5 bases, with 5 bases between. The germline CDR1 and CDR2 sequences are LNHNV and YYDKDF (reference sequence). The CDR3 is 12 residues long. The CDR3 here is CATSSLHQPQHF. In DNA, the CDR3 is TGTGCCACCAGCAGCCTCCATCAGCCCCAGCATTTT.

The V and J genes are TRBV29-1 and TRBJ2-1; 11 bases line up with TRBD2. Germline assignment: CDR1 SQVTM and CDR2 ANQGSEA. The CDR3 spans 15 residues. Trimming removed 3 bases from V and 2 bases from J; junction bases left unmatched: 3. The CDR3 DNA sequence: TGCAGCGTTGATAGCGGGGGGGGTACCTACAATGAGCAGTTCTTC. Translated, it gives CSVDSGGGTYNEQFF.

The chain couples TRBV30 to TRBJ1-3; 8 bases are a match to TRBD1. V shed 5 bases, J shed 2 bases, and the junction held 5 bases outside the gene matches. This CDR3 has 14 residues. Per the germline V gene, CDR1 is GTSNPN and CDR2 is SVGIG (reference sequence). CDR3 sequence: CAWGTTGAGNTIYF. The DNA of the CDR3 is TGTGCCTGGGGGACGACAGGGGCTGGAAACACCATATATTTT.

This chain connects TRBV4-1 to TRBJ1-4; no clear D. This CDR3 has 15 amino acids. Germline CDR1 and CDR2: MGHRA and YSYEKL. The ends were cut back, 2 bases at V and 8 bases at J, with 15 bases in the middle. The CDR3 nucleotides read TGCGCCAGCAGCCAATTAGGAGGTTCGAGGGAAAAACTGTTTTTT. Translated: CASSQLGGSREKLFF.

The CDR3 spells CSVGGAGANVLTF. DNA for the CDR3: TGCAGCGTTGGCGGAGCCGGGGCCAACGTCCTGACTTTC. The rearrangement uses TRBV29-1 and TRBJ2-6; no clear D gene. Germline CDR1 reads SQVTM; CDR2 reads ANQGSEA. This CDR3 has 13 amino acids. V was pared by 4 bases and J by 4 bases, with 8 bases between.

This clone was counted between two and nine times. The J gene is TRBJ2-7, the V gene TRBV7-8; D call uncertain. Germline assignment: CDR1 SGHVS and CDR2 FQNEAQ. The CDR3 consists of 14 residues. V was trimmed by 2 bases and J by 2 bases, leaving 10 bases between them. CDR3 amino acids: CASSLPRHPYEQYF. The DNA for the CDR3 is TGTGCCAGCAGCTTACCGCGACACCCCTACGAGCAGTACTTC. The variable domain in full, with the rest retrieved from reference TRBV7-8 and TRBJ2-7, is GAGVSQSPRYKVAKRGQDVALRCDPISGHVSLFWYQQALGQGPEFLTYFQNEAQLDKSGLPSDRFFAERPEGSVSTLKIQRTQQEDSAVYLCASSLPRHPYEQYFGPGTRLTVT.